Detailed here is one TCR beta chain. Its specificity is unknown. Using its own MiXCR run on the multiplex PCR reads, TCRdb lists one record per CDR3 protein. Of 290,000 or so distinct CDR3 sequences listed, about 33% were seen once; the top ten hold roughly 1.1%. Samples came from axillary lymph nodes draining the breast cancer. The data derive from a study of breast tumors, draining lymph nodes, adjacent tissues. Notes on the study in general: The data were judged consistent with most tumor T cells coming from lymph node and expanding in tumor. That most tumor T cells come from lymph nodes remained unproven. Tumor repertoires ranked between lymph nodes and nontumor tissue in diversity, with V and J gene preferences.

The V gene's germline CDR1 is SGHDN and CDR2 FVKESK. Trimming stripped 0 bases from V and 4 bases from J, with 9 bases between. CDR3 length: 14 residues. The sequence was collected from a female donor with breast cancer. Some clones in this sample may be carry-over from other donors' samples. The material sequenced was axillary lymph node tissue. The chain carries TRBV14 and TRBJ1-2; unclear D gene. Here the CDR3 reads CASSQELAIYGYTF. The DNA of the CDR3 is TGTGCCAGCAGCCAAGAGCTGGCAATCTATGGCTACACCTTC.